A single sample is the source of the 27 T cell receptor beta chains below, sequenced in a study of cytomegalovirus exposure and HLA in healthy donors. Primers: 60 Vbeta forward and 13 Jbeta reverse. TCRdb's table, derived via immunoSEQ multiplex PCR, lists solely in-frame clones and lacks some. This sample has about 160,000 clones, with 79% found just once. The material sequenced was PBMCs. These receptor sequences come from a human donor in good health.

The rearrangement uses TRBV7-6 and TRBJ2-5; possible D gene TRBD2, 5 bases. The CDR3 extends over 16 amino acids. V gave up 0 bases and J gave up 1 base, with 12 bases separating them. Germline CDR1 SGHVS, CDR2 FNYEAQ. Here the CDR3 reads CASSLAGSQTQETQYF. In nucleotides, the CDR3 is TGTGCCAGCAGCTTAGCTGGGAGTCAAACCCAAGAGACCCAGTACTTC.

In this sample, this clone turned up once. The chain carries TRBV7-2 and TRBJ1-5; D unclear. The CDR3 spans 15 residues. Looked up from germline, CDR1 is SGHTA and CDR2 is FQGNSA. Trimming pared 1 base from V and 3 bases from J, leaving 10 bases between. This chain's CDR3 is CASSLVPRDNQPQHF. The CDR3 DNA reads as TGTGCCAGCAGCTTAGTCCCCCGGGACAATCAGCCCCAGCATTTT.

The chain links TRBV6-6 to TRBJ1-2, with TRBD1 matching 9 bases. This CDR3 comprises 15 residues. Germline V gene sequence: CDR1 MNHNY, CDR2 SVGAGI (reference sequence). The ends lost 5 bases at V and 6 bases at J; junction bases unmatched: 10. CDR3 DNA: TGTGCCAGCAGTCTAGGACAGGGGAATAAGGATGGCTACACCTTC. Its translation: CASSLGQGNKDGYTF.

The chain is built from TRBV7-8 and TRBJ2-7; maybe TRBD2 (6 bases). CDR1 is SGHVS, CDR2 FQNEAQ, per germline. Trimming took off 0 bases at V and 4 bases at J, with 13 bases between the two ends. CDR3 length equals 15 residues. CDR3 in amino acids: CASSLAGTGVYEQYF. In DNA, the CDR3 is TGTGCCAGCAGCTTAGCGGGGACGGGAGTTTACGAGCAGTACTTC.

J is TRBJ1-1 and V is TRBV5-4, with D possibly TRBD1 on 6 matching bases. Per germline, CDR1 SGHNT and CDR2 YYREEE (reference sequence). There are 15 residues in the CDR3. V gave up 0 bases and J gave up 0 bases, with 9 bases separating them. CDR3 region: CASSLVAGVNTEAFF. CDR3 nucleotides: TGTGCCAGCAGCTTGGTCGCAGGGGTGAACACTGAAGCTTTCTTT.

V is TRBV28 and J is TRBJ1-5; D is possibly TRBD1 (6 bases). CDR3 length: 16 residues. Germline V CDR1 and CDR2: MDHEN, SYDVKM. Trimming left V 5 bases short and J 5 bases short, with 19 bases between. Written as DNA, the CDR3 is TGTGCCAGCAGTCCATCGACAGGAACCTCGTATCAGCCCCAGCATTTT. It codes for CASSPSTGTSYQPQHF.

This clone occurred a few times. The chain uses TRBV5-1 and TRBJ2-2; weak D call: TRBD2 (6 bases). The CDR3 runs 15 residues. CDR1 and CDR2 (germline): SGHRS, YFSETQ. Trimming removed 0 bases at V and 2 bases at J, with 8 bases between. CDR3 DNA sequence: TGCGCCAGCAGCTTGGGCGGGGTCAACACCGGGGAGCTGTTTTTT. Translating it yields CASSLGGVNTGELFF.

V is TRBV2 and J is TRBJ2-5; TRBD1 is a possible D gene (5 bases). This CDR3 region has 13 residues. Germline assignment: CDR1 SNHLY and CDR2 FYNNEI. Trimming removed 4 bases from V and 4 bases from J, with 10 bases in between. The CDR3 DNA reads as TGTGCCAGCAGTGTCAGGGTTTTAGAGACCCAGTACTTC. As protein: CASSVRVLETQYF.

Comment on this clone: Mismatch with germline at one junction end may stem from a read error. The rearrangement links TRBV7-6 to TRBJ2-7; D remains unclear. The CDR3 sequence is 12 residues long. The V gene's germline CDR1 is SGHVS and CDR2 FNYEAQ. In DNA, the CDR3 is TGTGCCAGCAGCTCCCCGACTGAAAATACGCACTTC. This translates into CASSSPTENTHF.

The chain combines TRBV6-6 with TRBJ1-1; possible D gene TRBD1, 6 bases. The CDR3 consists of 15 residues. V lost 4 bases and J lost 11, with 23 bases in between. The germline CDR1 and CDR2 sequences are MNHNY and SVGAGI (reference sequence). The chain's CDR3 is CASSSPAQGTQGAFF. The CDR3 region has the DNA TGTGCCAGCAGTTCGCCCGCGCAGGGTACCCAGGGGGCTTTCTTT.

The chain links TRBV14 to TRBJ2-3; 12 bases map to TRBD1. The CDR3 totals 15 residues. Germline V gives CDR1 SGHDN, CDR2 FVKESK. V shed 4 bases, J shed 6 bases, and the junction held 5 bases outside the gene matches. CDR3 residues: CASSLGTGGLDTQYF. The CDR3 DNA is TGTGCCAGCAGCCTCGGGACAGGGGGCCTGGATACGCAGTATTTT. The full variable domain, with the rest looked up from reference TRBV14 and TRBJ2-3, is EAGVTQFPSHSVIEKGQTVTLRCDPISGHDNLYWYRRVMGKEIKFLLHFVKESKQDESGMPNNRFLAERTGGTYSTLKVQPAELEDSGVYFCASSLGTGGLDTQYFGPGTRLTVL.

The chain couples TRBV5-7 to TRBJ2-1; 8 nucleotides match TRBD1. TRBV5-7 is an ORF; its function is uncertain. J gave up 5 bases and V 2 bases, and 12 bases lay outside the gene matches. This CDR3 spans 17 amino acids. CDR3 nucleotides: TGTGCCAGCAGCTTATGCGTCAGGGGGCGAGGGGACAATGAGCAGTTCTTC. Residues: CASSLCVRGRGDNEQFF.

This clone was observed once. The gene calls are TRBV30 and TRBJ1-6, with TRBD1 matching 7 bases. Germline assignment: CDR1 GTSNPN and CDR2 SVGIG (reference sequence). The trim removed 7 bases at V and 7 bases at J, leaving 10 bases unmatched. The CDR3 sequence is 14 residues long. For the CDR3, the DNA is TGTGCCTCCAACCCCGGGACAGAAAATTCACCCCTCCACTTT. The encoded protein is CASNPGTENSPLHF.

The sample holds one count of this clone. This rearrangement joins TRBV5-6 to TRBJ1-2; 7 bases line up with TRBD1. With 2 bases clipped from V and 7 bases from J, the junction kept 8 bases outside the gene matches. This CDR3 has 14 residues. Germline assignment: CDR1 SGHDT and CDR2 YYEEEE. CDR3 bases: TGTGCCAGCAGCTTTCCCTCAGGGGGAGGTGGCTACACCTTC. As protein: CASSFPSGGGGYTF.

The chain carries TRBV19 and TRBJ2-5; 7 bases fit TRBD1. The CDR3 spans 14 residues. Trimming took 1 base from V and 5 from J; bases not matched to a gene: 4. CDR1 and CDR2 from the germline V gene are LNHDA and SQIVND (reference sequence). CDR3 sequence: CASSIVQGMETQYF. The CDR3 nucleotides are TGTGCCAGTAGTATAGTACAGGGGATGGAGACCCAGTACTTC.

For this clone: Since no conserved phenylalanine or tryptophan closes the CDR3, a read error is the likely cause. V and J are TRBV29-1 and TRBJ2-7; the match to TRBD1 covers 11 bases. Germline V gene sequence: CDR1 SQVTM, CDR2 ANQGSEA. CDR3 length equals 15 residues. J gave up 3 bases and V 0 bases, and 4 bases lay outside the gene matches. The CDR3 bases are TGCAGCGTTGAAGATAAGGGACAGGGGGTCTACGAGCAGTACCTC. Translated, it gives CSVEDKGQGVYEQYL.

The chain uses TRBV12-5 and TRBJ1-6; TRBD1 might be the D (5 bases). Trimming left V 3 bases short and J 9 bases short, with 15 bases between. The CDR3 runs 15 residues. CDR1 LGHNT and CDR2 FRNRAP come from the germline V gene. The CDR3: CASGFEQGIGSPLHF. Here the CDR3 DNA reads TGTGCTAGTGGTTTCGAGCAGGGTATTGGTTCACCCCTCCACTTT.

This clone has just a few counts. The chain couples TRBV7-9 to TRBJ1-2; 12 bases fit TRBD1. Trimming removed 8 bases from V and 4 bases from J; junction bases left unmatched: 8. The CDR3 covers 15 residues. The germline V gene encodes CDR1 SEHNR and CDR2 FQNEAQ (reference sequence). The CDR3 here is CASGTGTGGFYGYTF. The CDR3 region has the DNA TGTGCCAGCGGAACCGGGACAGGGGGCTTCTATGGCTACACCTTC.

This clone has only one observation. J is TRBJ2-3 and V is TRBV19; unclear D gene. Trimming stripped 5 bases from V and 7 bases from J, with 16 bases between. The CDR3 has 14 residues. CDR1 is LNHDA and CDR2 is SQIVND in the germline V gene (reference sequence). The CDR3 DNA reads as TGTGCCAGTAGTGACGGTCCCGCACAGCATACGCAGTATTTT. Amino acid sequence: CASSDGPAQHTQYF. Looking up the rest from reference TRBV19 and TRBJ2-3 gives the full variable domain: DGGITQSPKYLFRKEGQNVTLSCEQNLNHDAMYWYRQDPGQGLRLIYYSQIVNDFQKGDIAEGYSVSREKKESFPLTVTSAQKNPTAFYLCASSDGPAQHTQYFGPGTRLTVL.

The chain combines TRBV7-3 with TRBJ2-2; 13 positions agree with TRBD2. This CDR3 is built from 17 residues. The trim removed 3 bases at V and 6 bases at J, leaving 7 bases unmatched. CDR1 is SGHTA, CDR2 FQGTGA, per germline. In nucleotides, the CDR3 is TGTGCCAGCAGCTTCTACCTCGGACTAGCGGGAGCCGGGGAGCTGTTTTTT. Its translation: CASSFYLGLAGAGELFF.

V is TRBV10-1 and J is TRBJ2-7; a possible D gene is TRBD2 (6 bases). CDR1 is WNHNN and CDR2 is SYGVQD in the germline V gene (reference sequence). V gave up 2 bases and J gave up 4 bases, with 15 bases separating them. CDR3 size: 15 residues. The CDR3: CASSETAGHNYEQYF. CDR3 in DNA: TGCGCCAGCAGTGAGACAGCGGGTCATAATTACGAGCAGTACTTC.

The rearrangement uses TRBV6-5 and TRBJ1-1; weak D call: TRBD1 (5 bases). There are 15 residues in the CDR3. Trimming took off 2 bases at V and 1 base at J, with 11 bases between the two ends. The V gene's germline CDR1 is MNHEY and CDR2 SVGAGI. The DNA for the CDR3 is TGTGCCAGCAGTTACGTCCCGGGGGGGAACACTGAAGCTTTCTTT. It specifies CASSYVPGGNTEAFF.

In its sample, this clone was seen once. The chain recombines TRBV9 with TRBJ2-2; D might be TRBD1 (5 bases). The CDR3 contains 15 residues. V was pared by 3 bases and J by 5 bases, with 14 bases between. Germline V CDR1 and CDR2: SGDLS, YYNGEE. The CDR3 is CASSDGAGWTGELFF. For the CDR3, the DNA is TGTGCCAGCAGCGATGGGGCAGGGTGGACCGGGGAGCTGTTTTTT.

As to this clone: The junction and the germline gene differ at one end; a read error may be behind it. This chain connects TRBV7-9 to TRBJ1-2; D may be TRBD1 (6 bases). The CDR3 is made up of 14 amino acids. CDR1 is SEHNR, CDR2 FQNEAQ, per germline (reference sequence). The CDR3: CSSSLLTGKNGYTF. The CDR3 nucleotides read TGTTCCAGCAGCTTACTTACAGGGAAGAATGGCTACACCTTC.

The chain links TRBV19 to TRBJ1-1; D not certain. The CDR3 is 15 amino acids. The V end was cut by 0 bases, the J end by 0 bases, with 8 bases between. Germline loops: CDR1 LNHDA, CDR2 SQIVND (reference sequence). The CDR3 loop reads CASSIERLMNTEAFF. The CDR3 nucleotides read TGTGCCAGTAGTATAGAGAGATTAATGAACACTGAAGCTTTCTTT.

V and J are TRBV7-3 and TRBJ2-1; 9 nucleotides align to TRBD2. The ends lost 8 bases at V and 12 bases at J; junction bases unmatched: 17. CDR1 SGHTA and CDR2 FQGTGA come from the germline V gene. CDR3 length: 15 residues. The CDR3 sequence is CASGFGTSQTWGQFF. Written as DNA, the CDR3 is TGTGCCAGCGGGTTCGGGACTAGCCAGACGTGGGGGCAGTTCTTC. Using reference TRBV7-3 and TRBJ2-1 for the parts outside the CDR3, the full variable domain is GAGVSQTPSNKVTEKGKYVELRCDPISGHTALYWYRQSLGQGPEFLIYFQGTGAADDSGLPNDRFFAVRPEGSVSTLKIQRTERGDSAVYLCASGFGTSQTWGQFFGPGTRLTVL.

The chain carries TRBV19 and TRBJ2-5; 7 nucleotides agree with TRBD1. J was trimmed by 4 bases and V by 1 base; bases with no gene match: 0. The CDR3 consists of 13 residues. Per germline, CDR1 LNHDA and CDR2 SQIVND (reference sequence). This CDR3 is CASSIAGGETQYF. CDR3 nucleotide sequence: TGTGCCAGTAGTATAGCAGGGGGAGAGACCCAGTACTTC.